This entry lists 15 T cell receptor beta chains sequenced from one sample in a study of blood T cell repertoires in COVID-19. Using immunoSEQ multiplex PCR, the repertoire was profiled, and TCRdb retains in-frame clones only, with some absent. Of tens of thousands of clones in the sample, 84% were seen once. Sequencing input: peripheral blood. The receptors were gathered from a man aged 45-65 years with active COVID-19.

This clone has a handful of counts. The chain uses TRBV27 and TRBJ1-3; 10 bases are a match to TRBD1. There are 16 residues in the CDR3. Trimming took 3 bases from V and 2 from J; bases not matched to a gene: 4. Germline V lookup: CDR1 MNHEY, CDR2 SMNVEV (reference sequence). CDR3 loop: CASSLSGTGAGNTIYF. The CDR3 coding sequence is TGTGCCAGCAGTTTGTCCGGGACAGGGGCTGGAAACACCATATATTTT.

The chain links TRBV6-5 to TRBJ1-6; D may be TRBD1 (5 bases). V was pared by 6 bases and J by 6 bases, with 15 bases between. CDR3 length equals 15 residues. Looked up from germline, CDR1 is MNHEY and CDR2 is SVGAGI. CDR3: CASSFQGPSNSPLHF. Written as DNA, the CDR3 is TGTGCCAGCAGCTTCCAGGGTCCTTCTAATTCACCCCTCCACTTT.

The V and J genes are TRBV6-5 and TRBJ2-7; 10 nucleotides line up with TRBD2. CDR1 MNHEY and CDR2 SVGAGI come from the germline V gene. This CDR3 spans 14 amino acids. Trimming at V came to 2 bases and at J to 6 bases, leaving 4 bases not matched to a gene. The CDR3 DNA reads TGTGCCAGCAGTTACCTGGGACTAGCGTCCGAGCAGTACTTC. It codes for CASSYLGLASEQYF.

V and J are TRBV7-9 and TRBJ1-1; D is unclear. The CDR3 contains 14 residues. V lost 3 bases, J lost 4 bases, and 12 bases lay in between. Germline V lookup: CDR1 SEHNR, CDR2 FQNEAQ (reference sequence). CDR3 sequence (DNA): TGTGCCAGCAGCTTGCCAGGTATTAGCACTGAAGCTTTCTTT. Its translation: CASSLPGISTEAFF. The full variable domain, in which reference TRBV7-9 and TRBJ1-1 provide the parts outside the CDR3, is DTGVSQNPRHKITKRGQNVTFRCDPISEHNRLYWYRQTLGQGPEFLTYFQNEAQLEKSRLLSDRFSAERPKGSFSTLEIQRTEQGDSAMYLCASSLPGISTEAFFGQGTRLTVV.

The CDR3 DNA follows: TGTGCCAGCAGGGAGCATACAAGGGGTTCACCCCTCCACTTT. Translating gives CASREHTRGSPLHF. V is TRBV2 and J is TRBJ1-6; TRBD1 is a possible D gene (5 bases). The CDR3 totals 14 residues. The V end was cut by 6 bases, the J end by 9 bases, with 15 bases between. The V gene's germline CDR1 is SNHLY and CDR2 FYNNEI.

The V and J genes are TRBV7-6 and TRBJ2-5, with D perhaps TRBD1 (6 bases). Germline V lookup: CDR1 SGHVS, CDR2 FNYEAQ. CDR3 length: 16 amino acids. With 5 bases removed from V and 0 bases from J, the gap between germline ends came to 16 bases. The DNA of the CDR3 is TGTGCCAGCAGCCTGGGACACTCAGCGTACCAAGAGACCCAGTACTTC. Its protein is CASSLGHSAYQETQYF.

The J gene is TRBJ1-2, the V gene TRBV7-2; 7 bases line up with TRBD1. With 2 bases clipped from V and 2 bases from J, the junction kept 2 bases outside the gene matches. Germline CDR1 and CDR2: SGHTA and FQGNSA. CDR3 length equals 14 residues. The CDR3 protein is CASSLLGQNYGYTF. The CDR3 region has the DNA TGTGCCAGCAGCTTACTGGGACAGAACTATGGCTACACCTTC.

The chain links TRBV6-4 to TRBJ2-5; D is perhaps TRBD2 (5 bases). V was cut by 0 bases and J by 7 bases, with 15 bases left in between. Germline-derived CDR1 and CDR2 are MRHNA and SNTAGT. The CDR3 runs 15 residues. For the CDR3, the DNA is TGTGCCAGCAGTGACTCTCCGGGGAACATGGGGACCCAGTACTTC. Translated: CASSDSPGNMGTQYF.

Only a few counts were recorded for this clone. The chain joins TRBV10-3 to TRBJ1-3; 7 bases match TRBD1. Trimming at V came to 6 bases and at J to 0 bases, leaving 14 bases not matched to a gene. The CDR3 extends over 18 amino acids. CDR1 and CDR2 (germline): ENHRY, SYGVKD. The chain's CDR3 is CAISRAGQVLDSGNTIYF. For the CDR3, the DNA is TGTGCCATCAGCCGCGCCGGACAGGTTCTCGACTCTGGAAACACCATATATTTT.

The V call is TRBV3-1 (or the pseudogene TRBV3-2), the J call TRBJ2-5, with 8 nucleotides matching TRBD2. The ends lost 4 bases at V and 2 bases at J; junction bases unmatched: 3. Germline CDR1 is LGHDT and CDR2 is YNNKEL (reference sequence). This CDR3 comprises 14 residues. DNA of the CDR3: TGTGCCAGCAGCCCCCGGGGGGGGCAAGAGACCCAGTACTTC. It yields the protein CASSPRGGQETQYF.

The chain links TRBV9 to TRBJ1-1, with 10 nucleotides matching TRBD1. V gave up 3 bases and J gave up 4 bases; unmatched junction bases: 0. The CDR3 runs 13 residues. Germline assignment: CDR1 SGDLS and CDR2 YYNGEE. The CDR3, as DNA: TGTGCCAGCAGCGGGGACAGGGGCACTGAAGCTTTCTTT. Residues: CASSGDRGTEAFF.

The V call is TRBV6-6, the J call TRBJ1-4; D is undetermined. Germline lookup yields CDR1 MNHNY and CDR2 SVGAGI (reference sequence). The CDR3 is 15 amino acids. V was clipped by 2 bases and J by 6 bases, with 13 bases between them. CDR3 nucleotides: TGTGCCAGCAGTTACACTCGGGGTAAAGATGAAAAACTGTTTTTT. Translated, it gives CASSYTRGKDEKLFF.

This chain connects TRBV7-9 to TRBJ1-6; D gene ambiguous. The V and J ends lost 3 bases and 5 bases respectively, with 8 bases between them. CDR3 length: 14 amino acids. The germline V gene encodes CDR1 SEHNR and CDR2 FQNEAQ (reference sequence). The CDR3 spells CASSFRQDNSPLHF. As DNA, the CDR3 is TGTGCCAGCAGCTTTAGGCAGGATAATTCACCCCTCCACTTT.

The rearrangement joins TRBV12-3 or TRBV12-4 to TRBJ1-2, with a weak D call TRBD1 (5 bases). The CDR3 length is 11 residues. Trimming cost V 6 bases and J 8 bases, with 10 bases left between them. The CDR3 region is CASRGTSGYTF. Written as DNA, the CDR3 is TGTGCCAGCAGAGGGACTTCGGGCTACACCTTC.

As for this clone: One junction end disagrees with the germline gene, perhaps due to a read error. This CDR3 is CASSLGQGVAGF. The CDR3 DNA reads TGTGCCAGCAGTTTAGGTCAGGGGGTTGCAGGATTT. The chain recombines TRBV12-3 or TRBV12-4 with TRBJ1-1, with TRBD1 matching 7 bases. This CDR3 spans 12 amino acids.